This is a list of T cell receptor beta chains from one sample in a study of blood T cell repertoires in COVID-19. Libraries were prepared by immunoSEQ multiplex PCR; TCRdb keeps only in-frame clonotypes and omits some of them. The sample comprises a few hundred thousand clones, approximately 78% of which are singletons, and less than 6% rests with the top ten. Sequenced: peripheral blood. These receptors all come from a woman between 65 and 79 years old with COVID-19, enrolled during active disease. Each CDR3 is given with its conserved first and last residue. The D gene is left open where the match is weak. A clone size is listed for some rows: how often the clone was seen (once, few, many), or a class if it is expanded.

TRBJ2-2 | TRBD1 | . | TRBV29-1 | CSVAVGTGWRNTGELFF | TGCAGCGTCGCCGTGGGGACAGGGTGGAGAAACACCGGGGAGCTGTTTTTT
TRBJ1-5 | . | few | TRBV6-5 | CASTDTNPNQPQHF | TGTGCCAGCACGGACACGAACCCCAATCAGCCCCAGCATTTT
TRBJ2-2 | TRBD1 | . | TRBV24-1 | CATSDPGQGHTGELFF | TGTGCCACCAGTGATCCGGGACAGGGACACACCGGGGAGCTGTTTTTT
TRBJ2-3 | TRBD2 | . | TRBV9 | CASSVSGIVADTQYF | TGTGCCAGCAGCGTTAGCGGGATAGTCGCAGATACGCAGTATTTT
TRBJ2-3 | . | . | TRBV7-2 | CASSSRTGRGTDTQYF | TGTGCCAGCAGCTCACGTACAGGGAGGGGTACAGATACGCAGTATTTT
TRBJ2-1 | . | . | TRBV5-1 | CASSSLPTGNEQFF | TGCGCCAGCAGCTCTCTACCGACCGGGAATGAGCAGTTCTTC
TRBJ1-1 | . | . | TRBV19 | CASSIEAALRGAFF | TGTGCCAGTAGTATAGAAGCGGCCCTCCGGGGAGCTTTCTTT
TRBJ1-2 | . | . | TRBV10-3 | CAISESELGPHQGYTF | TGTGCCATCAGTGAGTCAGAACTAGGTCCTCATCAGGGCTACACCTTC
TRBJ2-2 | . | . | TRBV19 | CASTGSLGRPYGELFF | TGTGCCAGTACCGGTTCGCTAGGAAGGCCGTACGGGGAGCTGTTTTTT
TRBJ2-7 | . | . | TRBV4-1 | CASSQDLGGVGGYEQYF | TGCGCCAGCAGCCAAGATCTTGGTGGGGTGGGGGGCTACGAGCAGTACTTC
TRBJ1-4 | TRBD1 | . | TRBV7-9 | CASSPTGEDEKLFF | TGTGCCAGCAGCCCAACAGGGGAGGATGAAAAACTGTTTTTT
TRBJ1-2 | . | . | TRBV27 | CASSLKAGQFYGYTF | TGTGCCAGCAGTTTGAAAGCAGGACAGTTCTATGGCTACACCTTC
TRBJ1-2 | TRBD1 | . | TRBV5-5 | CASSATGGHYGYTF | TGTGCCAGCAGCGCAACAGGGGGACACTATGGCTACACCTTC
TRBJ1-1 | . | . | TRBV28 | CASTVPGGLNTEAFF | TGTGCCAGCACTGTACCGGGGGGACTGAACACTGAAGCTTTCTTT
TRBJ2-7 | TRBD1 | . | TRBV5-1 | CASSLSTGKIYEQYF | TGCGCCAGCAGCTTGTCGACAGGGAAGATTTACGAGCAGTACTTC
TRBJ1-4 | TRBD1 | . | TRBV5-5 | CASSLFWGQGSEKLFF | TGTGCCAGCAGCCTGTTTTGGGGACAGGGCAGTGAAAAACTGTTTTTT
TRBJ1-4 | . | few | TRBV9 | CASSAGQTSGEKLFF | TGTGCCAGCAGTGCAGGACAGACCTCAGGAGAAAAACTGTTTTTT
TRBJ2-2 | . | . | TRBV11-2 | CASSSRADTGELFF | TGTGCCAGCAGCTCCAGGGCGGACACCGGGGAGCTGTTTTTT
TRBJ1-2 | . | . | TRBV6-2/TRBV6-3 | CASSYSGGPLYGYTF | TGTGCCAGCAGTTACTCCGGCGGGCCCCTCTATGGCTACACCTTC
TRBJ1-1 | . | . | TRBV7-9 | CASTSREDRAFF | TGTGCCAGCACCTCCCGGGAGGATAGAGCTTTCTTT
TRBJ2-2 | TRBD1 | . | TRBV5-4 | CASSSRGSASGELFF | TGTGCCAGCAGCTCCAGGGGGTCCGCCTCGGGGGAGCTGTTTTTT
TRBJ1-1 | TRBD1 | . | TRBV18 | CASSPFRDRGVANAEAFF | TGTGCCAGCTCACCTTTCCGGGACAGGGGGGTTGCAAACGCTGAAGCTTTCTTT
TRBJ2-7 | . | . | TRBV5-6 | CASSAAYEQYF | TGTGCCAGCAGCGCGGCCTACGAGCAGTACTTC
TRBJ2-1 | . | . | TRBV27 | CASSPTGYSYNEQFF | TGTGCCAGCAGTCCTACAGGTTACTCCTACAATGAGCAGTTCTTC
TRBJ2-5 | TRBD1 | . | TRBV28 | CASSPRGQGSAETQYF | TGTGCCAGCAGTCCGCGGGGACAGGGGAGTGCAGAGACCCAGTACTTC
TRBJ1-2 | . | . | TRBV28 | CASSDPRGEGYGYTF | TGTGCCAGCAGTGACCCCAGAGGAGAGGGCTATGGCTACACCTTC
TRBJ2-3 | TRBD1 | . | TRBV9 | CASSVWDSSSTDTQYF | TGTGCCAGCAGCGTTTGGGACAGCTCTAGCACAGATACGCAGTATTTT
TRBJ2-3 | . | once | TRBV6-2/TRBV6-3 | CASSSRLESTDTQYF | TGTGCCAGCAGTTCTCGACTAGAGAGCACAGATACGCAGTATTTT
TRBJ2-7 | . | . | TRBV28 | CASRQGTYEQYF | TGTGCCAGCAGACAGGGGACTTACGAGCAGTACTTC
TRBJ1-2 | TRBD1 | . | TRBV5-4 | CASSLGLTGGNYGYTF | TGTGCCAGCAGCTTGGGCCTGACAGGGGGCAACTATGGCTACACCTTC
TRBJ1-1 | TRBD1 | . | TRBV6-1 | CASSDPRTGRTEAFF | TGTGCCAGCAGTGACCCTCGGACAGGGAGAACTGAAGCTTTCTTT
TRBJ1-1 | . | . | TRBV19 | CASIDWQVNTEAFF | TGTGCCAGTATAGATTGGCAGGTGAACACTGAAGCTTTCTTT
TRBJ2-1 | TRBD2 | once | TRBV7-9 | CASSFTLAGSRNNEQFF | TGTGCCAGCAGCTTTACCCTAGCGGGATCTCGGAACAATGAGCAGTTCTTC
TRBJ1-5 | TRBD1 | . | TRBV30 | CALLTGGVVSNQPQHF | TGTGCCCTTCTCACAGGGGGAGTCGTGAGCAATCAGCCCCAGCATTTT
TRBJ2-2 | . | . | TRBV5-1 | CASSLVGIPGELFF | TGCGCCAGCAGCTTGGTCGGGATCCCCGGGGAGCTGTTTTTT
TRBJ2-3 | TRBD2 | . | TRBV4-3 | CASSRLLAGNTDTQYF | TGCGCCAGCAGCCGCCTACTAGCGGGCAACACAGATACGCAGTATTTT
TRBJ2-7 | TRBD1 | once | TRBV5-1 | CASSTGQGAVYEQYF | TGCGCCAGCAGCACCGGACAGGGAGCCGTTTACGAGCAGTACTTC
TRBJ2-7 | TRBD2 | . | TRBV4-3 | CASSQEGLAAYEQYF | TGCGCCAGCAGCCAAGAAGGGCTAGCGGCCTACGAGCAGTACTTC
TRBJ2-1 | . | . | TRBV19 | CASSTNRGGYNEQFF | TGTGCCAGTAGTACAAACAGGGGGGGATACAATGAGCAGTTCTTC
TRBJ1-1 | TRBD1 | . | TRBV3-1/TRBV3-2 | CASSLRQGWYTEAFF | TGTGCCAGCAGCCTCCGACAGGGATGGTACACTGAAGCTTTCTTT
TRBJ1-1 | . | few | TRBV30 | CAGKTGATEAFF | TGTGCCGGAAAGACAGGTGCCACTGAAGCTTTCTTT
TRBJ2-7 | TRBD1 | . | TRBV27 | CASSLFGTGPYEQYF | TGTGCCAGCAGTTTATTTGGGACAGGGCCGTACGAGCAGTACTTC
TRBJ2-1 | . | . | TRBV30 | CAWSPKGEPEQFF | TGTGCCTGGAGCCCCAAGGGGGAGCCTGAGCAGTTCTTC
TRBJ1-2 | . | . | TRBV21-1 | CASSKGEQGRGYTF | TGTGCCAGCAGCAAAGGGGAACAGGGAAGGGGCTACACCTTC
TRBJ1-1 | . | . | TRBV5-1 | CASSSQITGSEAFF | TGCGCCAGCAGTTCACAAATCACAGGGTCTGAAGCTTTCTTT
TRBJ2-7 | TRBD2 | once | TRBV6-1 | CASSEERGHYEQYF | TGTGCCAGCAGTGAAGAGCGGGGGCACTACGAGCAGTACTTC